What follows is one TCR beta chain and its context. Profiling relied on immunoSEQ multiplex PCR, and the TCRdb table lists in-frame clones only, not all of them. The repertoire includes fewer than 95,000 clones, around four fifths of them detected once, and around 20% sits in the top ten. The CDR3 loop spans 14 amino acids. V was cut by 6 bases and J by 3 bases, with 13 bases left in between. Germline lookup yields CDR1 MDHEN and CDR2 SYDVKM. The data originate from a study of control samples from healthy donors and cancer patients. Sequencing used blood. V gene TRBV28 combines with J gene TRBJ2-3; no clear D gene. This receptor was taken from a man aged 30 to 39 in good health. This CDR3 reads CASRSGLATDTQYF. CDR3 nucleotide sequence: TGTGCCAGCAGGTCCGGTTTGGCAACAGATACGCAGTATTTT.